Listed here is a single T cell receptor beta chain. The entry originates in a study of blood T cell repertoires in COVID-19. Profiling relied on immunoSEQ multiplex PCR, and the TCRdb table lists in-frame clones only, not all of them. The sample shows 310,000 or so clones, approximately 88% of them seen only once. CDR1 KGHSH and CDR2 LQKENI come from the germline V gene. The CDR3 consists of 16 residues. V was clipped by 3 bases and J by 7 bases, with 16 bases between them. The receptor comes from a woman aged 18-30 years who had recovered from COVID-19. Material: PBMCs or T cells enriched from blood (not recorded which). The genes are TRBV18 and TRBJ1-6; D is undetermined. The CDR3 coding sequence is TGTGCCAGCTCACCCTCTAAGGCGGGGTACAATTCACCCCTCCACTTT. It specifies CASSPSKAGYNSPLHF. Complete variable domain (other parts from reference TRBV18 and TRBJ1-6): NAGVMQNPRHLVRRRGQEARLRCSPMKGHSHVYWYRQLPEEGLKFMVYLQKENIIDESGMPKERFSAEFPKEGPSILRIQQVVRGDSAAYFCASSPSKAGYNSPLHFGNGTRLTVT.